One and the same sample provided the 24 T cell receptor beta chains below, sequenced in a study of OX40 agonist ivuxolimab in advanced cancers. Here immunoSEQ multiplex PCR was the method, and the copy in TCRdb shows in-frame clones only, minus some. This sample has over 90,000 clones, with about nine tenths found just once. Material: CD4+ or CD8+ T cells sorted from blood, obtained in a trial of the OX40 agonist ivuxolimab. These receptors were collected from an adult with an advanced solid tumor such as melanoma, head and neck, liver or kidney cancer.

The CDR3 protein is CASSQIAEPYNEQFF. The CDR3 bases are TGCGCCAGCAGCCAAATAGCGGAGCCTTACAATGAGCAGTTCTTC. This sequence joins TRBV4-1 and TRBJ2-1; perhaps TRBD2 as D (6 bases). The germline gives CDR1 MGHRA, CDR2 YSYEKL. Trimming took 2 bases from V and 4 from J, leaving 12 bases between them. This CDR3 comprises 15 residues.

V is TRBV28 and J is TRBJ1-5, with 7 bases identical to TRBD1. V shed 6 bases and J 0 bases; nucleotides not matched to a gene: 5. Germline V CDR1 and CDR2: MDHEN, SYDVKM. The CDR3 totals 15 residues. CDR3 sequence: CASSNTGVSNQPQHF. CDR3 DNA sequence: TGTGCCAGCAGCAATACAGGGGTTAGCAATCAGCCCCAGCATTTT.

This chain connects TRBV28 to TRBJ1-2, with D hard to call. Germline values: CDR1 MDHEN, CDR2 SYDVKM. The ends were cut back, 10 bases at V and 4 bases at J, with 13 bases in the middle. CDR3 length: 12 residues. The CDR3 DNA is TGTGCCACCTATTTAGAAGCCTATGGCTACACCTTC. This encodes CATYLEAYGYTF.

The V call is TRBV14, the J call TRBJ2-7; TRBD1 agrees at 7 bases. J lost 2 bases, V lost 4 bases, and 5 bases had no gene match. Germline values: CDR1 SGHDN, CDR2 FVKESK. The CDR3 totals 14 residues. The CDR3: CASSRRQGTYEQYF. The CDR3 bases are TGTGCCAGCAGCCGTCGACAGGGAACCTACGAGCAGTACTTC.

The chain uses TRBV5-6 and TRBJ1-5, with TRBD1 matching over 9 bases. Germline V gene data show CDR1 as SGHDT and CDR2 as YYEEEE. This CDR3 has 15 residues. V lost 2 bases to trimming and J lost 4 bases; unmatched junction nucleotides: 4. The CDR3 region has the DNA TGTGCCAGCAGCTTAACAGGGGGCGCGAATCAGCCCCAGCATTTT. Translating it yields CASSLTGGANQPQHF.

CDR3 residues: CASSLANPADEQFF. The CDR3 DNA reads as TGCGCCAGCAGCTTGGCCAACCCGGCGGATGAGCAGTTCTTC. The chain combines TRBV5-1 with TRBJ2-1; no firm D call. The CDR3 sequence is 14 residues long. V was trimmed by 0 bases and J by 8 bases, leaving 12 bases between them. Germline V gene lookup returns CDR1 SGHRS and CDR2 YFSETQ.

The chain joins TRBV6-1 to TRBJ1-2; a weak D match, TRBD1 (6 bases). V was trimmed by 4 bases and J by 3 bases, leaving 9 bases between them. CDR3 length equals 13 residues. Germline V lookup: CDR1 MNHNS, CDR2 SASEGT. The CDR3 loop reads CASSATGHYGYTF. The CDR3 nucleotides read TGTGCCAGCAGTGCGACAGGACACTATGGCTACACCTTC.

The genes are TRBV27 and TRBJ2-3, with 11 bases lining up with TRBD1. The V and J ends lost 5 bases and 4 bases, in that order; junction bases with no gene match: 11. The CDR3 runs to 17 residues. Looked up from germline, CDR1 is MNHEY and CDR2 is SMNVEV (reference sequence). DNA for the CDR3: TGTGCCAGCAGTGCCCTTGGGCCGGGACAGGGGGCAGATACGCAGTATTTT. It translates to CASSALGPGQGADTQYF.

V gene TRBV6-5 combines with J gene TRBJ1-3; D call uncertain. CDR3 length equals 15 residues. Germline values: CDR1 MNHEY, CDR2 SVGAGI. V lost 5 bases and J lost 0, with 11 bases in between. The CDR3 nucleotides read TGTGCCAGCAGTCTGGCGCAGCGCTCTGGAAACACCATATATTTT. Amino acids: CASSLAQRSGNTIYF.

The rearrangement links TRBV19 to TRBJ1-4; D gene unclear. The CDR3 covers 15 residues. V was pared by 6 bases and J by 7 bases, with 18 bases between. The germline gives CDR1 LNHDA, CDR2 SQIVND (reference sequence). CDR3 nucleotides: TGTGCCAGTAGCATCGGCAGAGAACCCCTTGAAAAACTGTTTTTT. The encoded protein is CASSIGREPLEKLFF. Filled out from reference TRBV19 and TRBJ1-4, the complete variable domain reads DGGITQSPKYLFRKEGQNVTLSCEQNLNHDAMYWYRQDPGQGLRLIYYSQIVNDFQKGDIAEGYSVSREKKESFPLTVTSAQKNPTAFYLCASSIGREPLEKLFFGSGTQLSVL.

V is TRBV11-3 and J is TRBJ2-3; D is perhaps TRBD2 (6 bases). The CDR3 has 15 amino acids. The germline CDR1 and CDR2 sequences are SGHNT and YENEEA. V was shortened by 4 bases and J by 0 bases, with 11 bases between the two germline ends. The CDR3 DNA reads TGTGCCAGCAGCTCCGGCGGGGATAGCACAGATACGCAGTATTTT. This sequence encodes CASSSGGDSTDTQYF.

The genes are TRBV5-1 and TRBJ2-5, with 7 bases that match TRBD1. The germline CDR1 and CDR2 sequences are SGHRS and YFSETQ. After removal of 2 bases from V and 2 bases from J, the junction contained 0 bases not matched to a gene. CDR3 length: 13 amino acids. The DNA for the CDR3 is TGCGCCAGCAGCTTACAGGGGCAAGAGACCCAGTACTTC. Protein: CASSLQGQETQYF.

The chain uses TRBV21-1 and TRBJ2-5; the D call in the table, TRBD2, was not verified against the DNA. TRBV21-1 is a recognized pseudogene. CDR3 size: 14 residues. CDR3 sequence (DNA): TGTGCCAGCAGCAAAGATGAGCGGGAGGGGACCCAGTACTTC. Residues: CASSKDEREGTQYF.

J is TRBJ2-5 and V is TRBV15, with 14 nucleotides matching TRBD2. The CDR3 length is 17 residues. CDR1 and CDR2 from the germline V gene are LNHNV and YYDKDF (reference sequence). The V gene end was trimmed by 1 base and the J gene end by 3 bases; junction bases not matched to a gene: 4. The CDR3 nucleotides read TGTGCCACCAGCAGAGGGGGGACTAGCGGGAGCGAAGAGACCCAGTACTTC. It translates to CATSRGGTSGSEETQYF.

This rearrangement joins TRBV7-8 to TRBJ2-7, with a tentative D call TRBD2 (7 bases). With 3 bases removed from V and 4 bases from J, the gap between germline ends came to 19 bases. This CDR3 comprises 16 residues. Germline CDR1 reads SGHVS; CDR2 reads FQNEAQ. CDR3 in DNA: TGTGCCAGCAGCTTTAGGGGGGGGACGGAGACTTACGAGCAGTACTTC. Encoded protein: CASSFRGGTETYEQYF.

CDR3 loop: CASRSTGSSYEQYF. Written as DNA, the CDR3 is TGTGCCAGCAGATCTACAGGGAGCTCCTACGAGCAGTACTTC. This rearrangement joins TRBV28 to TRBJ2-7, with D possibly matching TRBD1 (6 bases). Germline CDR1 and CDR2: MDHEN and SYDVKM. The CDR3 is made up of 14 amino acids. Trimming shortened V by 6 bases and J by 0 bases, and 12 bases separated the two germline ends.

This sequence joins TRBV18 and TRBJ2-7, with TRBD2 matching over 8 bases. From germline, CDR1 is KGHSH and CDR2 LQKENI. Unmatched junction bases numbered 10, after V lost 3 bases and J lost 6 bases. The CDR3 has 15 residues. The CDR3 DNA sequence: TGTGCCAGCTCACCGATGAGTAGCGGGATTACCGAGCAGTACTTC. Its translation is CASSPMSSGITEQYF. The entire variable domain, with the rest obtained from reference TRBV18 and TRBJ2-7, is as follows: NAGVMQNPRHLVRRRGQEARLRCSPMKGHSHVYWYRQLPEEGLKFMVYLQKENIIDESGMPKERFSAEFPKEGPSILRIQQVVRGDSAAYFCASSPMSSGITEQYFGPGTRLTVT.

The V gene is TRBV11-2, the J gene TRBJ2-2, with D hard to call. V dropped 5 bases and J dropped 3 bases, with 7 bases sitting between them. Germline loops: CDR1 SGHAT, CDR2 FQNNGV. CDR3 length: 13 residues. The CDR3 nucleotides are TGTGCCAGCAGCGTTACCTACACCGGGGAGCTGTTTTTT. Protein: CASSVTYTGELFF.

The chain uses TRBV7-2 and TRBJ2-1, with D perhaps assigned TRBD1 or TRBD2 (5 bases each). V was shortened by 1 base and J by 7 bases, with 14 bases between the two germline ends. CDR1 and CDR2 (germline): SGHTA, FQGNSA. The CDR3 is 15 amino acids. The CDR3, as DNA: TGTGCCAGCAGCTTAGGAGGACTGGGACCGAATGAGCAGTTCTTC. This translates into CASSLGGLGPNEQFF.

The chain carries TRBV7-9 and TRBJ2-3, with 9 nucleotides matching TRBD1. J was trimmed by 5 bases and V by 1 base; bases with no gene match: 7. In germline, CDR1 is SEHNR, CDR2 FQNEAQ (reference sequence). This CDR3 spans 16 amino acids. The CDR3 nucleotides are TGTGCCAGCAGCTTAGAACCCGGGACAGGGATAGATACGCAGTATTTT. Translated: CASSLEPGTGIDTQYF. The full variable domain, in which reference TRBV7-9 and TRBJ2-3 provide the parts outside the CDR3, is DTGVSQNPRHKITKRGQNVTFRCDPISEHNRLYWYRQTLGQGPEFLTYFQNEAQLEKSRLLSDRFSAERPKGSFSTLEIQRTEQGDSAMYLCASSLEPGTGIDTQYFGPGTRLTVL.

This chain uses TRBV11-2 with TRBJ1-2; D is possibly TRBD1 (5 bases). V was pared by 0 bases and J by 4 bases, with 12 bases between. The CDR3 consists of 15 residues. Germline V gives CDR1 SGHAT, CDR2 FQNNGV. This chain's CDR3 is CASSLDSQASYGYTF. The CDR3, as DNA: TGTGCCAGCAGCTTAGATTCACAGGCTTCCTATGGCTACACCTTC.

The chain couples TRBV6-4 to TRBJ2-4; 7 nucleotides line up with TRBD1. The CDR3 extends over 16 amino acids. V was pared by 3 bases and J by 0 bases, with 5 bases of the junction left unmatched. The germline V gene encodes CDR1 MRHNA and CDR2 SNTAGT. CDR3 loop: CASSDRQGLAKNIQYF. In nucleotides, the CDR3 is TGTGCCAGCAGTGATCGACAGGGTCTAGCCAAAAACATTCAGTACTTC.

This clone was picked up one time. This rearrangement joins TRBV6-6 to TRBJ1-5; 8 bases are shared with TRBD1. J gave up 1 base and V 6 bases, and 8 bases lay outside the gene matches. In germline, CDR1 is MNHNY, CDR2 SVGAGI (reference sequence). The CDR3 covers 16 residues. CDR3 loop: CASSRQGTGSNQPQHF. For the CDR3, the DNA is TGTGCCAGCAGCCGACAGGGGACGGGGAGCAATCAGCCCCAGCATTTT.

The chain recombines TRBV4-2 with TRBJ2-7, with 7 bases lining up with TRBD2. The CDR3 spans 16 residues. The V gene end was trimmed by 0 bases and the J gene end by 7 bases; junction bases not matched to a gene: 12. Germline V gives CDR1 LGHNA, CDR2 YNFKEQ. CDR3 bases: TGTGCCAGCAGCCAAGAAGACCGACTAGCCTCTCGAGAGCAGTACTTC. Its translation: CASSQEDRLASREQYF.